This T cell receptor (beta chain) was sequenced for a study of blood T cells in healthy people across ages. Study conclusions and caveats: Diversity was higher, and naive CD4+ cells more numerous, in long-lived donors than in aged donors. It was held that the diversity estimates obtained from one million T cells were underestimates.

The V end lost 1 base, the J end lost 4 bases, and 13 bases lay between the germline ends. The CDR3 has 15 residues. Every donor gave around 10 milliliters of peripheral blood. This clonotype was counted between two and nine times. Its matching antigen is unknown. With a J-beta primer mix and a sample-barcoded 5' primer, a second PCR ran about 7 to 12 cycles. MiXCR, applied by TCRdb to the 5' RACE reads, yields one record per CDR3 protein. Of about 1.8 million distinct CDR3 sequences listed, 40% to 55% are singletons. The specimen sequenced was blood. This chain connects TRBV12-3 or TRBV12-4 to TRBJ2-5; no clear D gene. The source of this sequence is a woman between 40 and 55 years old in good health. The CDR3: CASSLGEVVRETQYF. The CDR3 region has the DNA TGTGCCAGCAGTTTAGGGGAAGTGGTTCGAGAGACCCAGTACTTC.